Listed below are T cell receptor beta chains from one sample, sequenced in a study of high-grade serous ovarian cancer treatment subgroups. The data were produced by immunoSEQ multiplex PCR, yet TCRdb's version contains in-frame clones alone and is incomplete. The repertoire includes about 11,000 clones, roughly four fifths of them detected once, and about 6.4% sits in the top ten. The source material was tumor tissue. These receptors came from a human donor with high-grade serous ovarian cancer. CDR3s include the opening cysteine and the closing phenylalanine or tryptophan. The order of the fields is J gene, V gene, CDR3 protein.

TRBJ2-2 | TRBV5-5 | CASSLSGTVNTGELFF
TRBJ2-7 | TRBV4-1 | CASSQAGTGKYEQYF
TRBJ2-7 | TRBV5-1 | CASKEGAYEQYF
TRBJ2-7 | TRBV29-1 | CSVVMASNEQYF
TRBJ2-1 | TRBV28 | CASSQDTVSYNEQFF
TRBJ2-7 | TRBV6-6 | CASSYRQNSYEQYF
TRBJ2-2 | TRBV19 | CASSIVGRSAGELFF
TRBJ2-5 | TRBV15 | CATSSAAGVGETQYF
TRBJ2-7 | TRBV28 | CASIMTGASYEQYF
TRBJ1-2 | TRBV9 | CASSSRQGRGYGYTF
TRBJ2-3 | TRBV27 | CASSLYQTGSDTQYF
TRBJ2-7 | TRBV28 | CASSRLIYEQYF
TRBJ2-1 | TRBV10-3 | CAINNHRDRGNNEQFF
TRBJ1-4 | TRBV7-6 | CASSPGGLDEKLFF
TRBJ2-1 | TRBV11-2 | CASSLDREREEFF
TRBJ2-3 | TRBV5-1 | CASSLLLAGEEDTQYF
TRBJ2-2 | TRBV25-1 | CASRATSGYTGELFF
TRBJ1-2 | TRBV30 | CAWNAGGNYGYTF
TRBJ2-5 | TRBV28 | CASSLSQGVGGETQYF
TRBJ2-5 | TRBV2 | CASSIRKIQETQYF
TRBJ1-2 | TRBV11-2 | CASRSGPRDAGYGYTF
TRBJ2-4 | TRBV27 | CASSLLSGQGVNIQYF
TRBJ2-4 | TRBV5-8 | CASSNLAGTPTLVAKNIQYF
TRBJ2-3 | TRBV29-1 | CSADSASTDTQYF
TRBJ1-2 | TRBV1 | CTSSHQGESYGYTF
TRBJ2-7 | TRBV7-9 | CASSPPLGSYEQYF
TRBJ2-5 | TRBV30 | CAWSVPGAETQYF
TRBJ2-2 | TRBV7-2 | CASSWRPDRGDTGELFF
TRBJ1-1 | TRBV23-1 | CASIRRQGAGSFF
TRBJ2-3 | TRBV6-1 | CASSEGGSASTDTQYF
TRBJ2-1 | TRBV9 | CASSVKGGLAGGLYNEQFF
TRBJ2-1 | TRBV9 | CASSVVIDSGEQFF
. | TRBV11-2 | CASSSSPDSGGSYEQYF
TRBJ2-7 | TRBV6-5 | CASSNSGTSYEQYF
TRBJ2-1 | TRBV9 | CASSAGLAGLGEQFF
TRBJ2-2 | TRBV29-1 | CSSGGGVDTGELFF
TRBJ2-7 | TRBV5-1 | CASKGGTSGYEQYF
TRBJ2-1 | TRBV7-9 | CASSLLAEQFF
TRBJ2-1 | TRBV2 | CASIAGVGDEQFF